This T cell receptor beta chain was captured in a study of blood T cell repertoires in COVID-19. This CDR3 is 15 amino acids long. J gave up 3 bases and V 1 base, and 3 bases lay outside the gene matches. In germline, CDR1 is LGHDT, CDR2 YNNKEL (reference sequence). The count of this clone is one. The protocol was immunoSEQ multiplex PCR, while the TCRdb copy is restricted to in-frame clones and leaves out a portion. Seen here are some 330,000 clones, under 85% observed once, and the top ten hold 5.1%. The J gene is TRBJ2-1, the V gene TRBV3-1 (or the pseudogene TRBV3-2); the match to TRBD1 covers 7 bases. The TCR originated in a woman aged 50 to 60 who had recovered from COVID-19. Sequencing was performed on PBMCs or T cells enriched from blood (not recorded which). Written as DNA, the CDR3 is TGTGCCAGCAGCCAAGGGACAGGCGGCTACAATGAGCAGTTCTTC. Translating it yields CASSQGTGGYNEQFF.